Listed below are T cell receptor beta chains from one sample, sequenced in a study of T cell repertoires in cytomegalovirus infection. TCRdb re-called the reads through MiXCR, storing one row per CDR3 protein. The repertoire includes over 50,000 distinct CDR3 sequences, 20% of them detected once, and about 69% sits in the top ten. No antigen has been assigned to these receptors. The sequencing used CD8+ T cells from cultured PBMCs, collected from culture after CMV antigen stimulation. All receptors come from a human donor in good health (CMV status not recorded). Some clones in this sample may be carry-over from other donors' samples. CDR3s include the opening cysteine and the closing phenylalanine or tryptophan. D genes are given only for firm matches. Not all rows give a size; the values are once, few, many and, for expanded clones, a class.

v_call	clone_size	d_call	j_call	cdr3_aa	cdr3_nt
TRBV18	few	.	TRBJ1-1	CASSSNRDNLMNTEAFF	TGTGCCAGCTCATCCAACCGGGACAACCTCATGAACACTGAAGCTTTCTTT
TRBV19	few	TRBD1	TRBJ1-2	CASSTYGTATGGYTF	TGTGCCAGTAGTACCTATGGGACAGCGACGGGAGGCTACACCTTC
TRBV5-4	.	.	TRBJ2-7	CASSFRQGGHEQYF	TGTGCCAGCAGCTTTAGACAGGGAGGCCACGAGCAGTACTTC
TRBV7-2	few	TRBD1	TRBJ2-7	CASSLYDRVSYEQYF	TGTGCCAGCAGCTTATACGACAGGGTAAGCTACGAGCAGTACTTC
TRBV19	.	TRBD1	TRBJ2-2	CASIQGAGTGELFF	TGTGCCAGTATTCAGGGGGCCGGCACCGGGGAGCTGTTTTTT
TRBV6-2/TRBV6-3	.	.	TRBJ1-6	CASSYSTGLSPLHF	TGTGCCAGCAGTTACTCGACGGGGTTGTCACCCCTCCACTTT
TRBV10-2	few	.	TRBJ1-1	CASNTGWNTEAFF	TGCGCCAGCAATACGGGTTGGAACACTGAAGCTTTCTTT
TRBV7-8	few	TRBD1	TRBJ2-3	CASSSPIDRGWADTQYF	TGTGCCAGCAGCTCACCCATCGACAGGGGTTGGGCAGATACGCAGTATTTT
TRBV19	.	.	TRBJ2-7	CASSKGGYEQYF	TGTGCCAGTAGTAAAGGGGGCTACGAGCAGTACTTC
TRBV7-2	many	TRBD1	TRBJ1-1	CASSLPQGRDTEAFF	TGTGCCAGCAGCTTACCACAGGGGCGCGACACTGAAGCTTTCTTT
TRBV7-9	few	.	TRBJ1-2	CASSSQGSNYGYTF	TGTGCCAGCAGCTCCCAGGGATCTAACTATGGCTACACCTTC
TRBV7-2	.	TRBD1	TRBJ2-7	CASSPGDRGHYEQYF	TGTGCCAGCAGCCCGGGGGACAGGGGGCATTACGAGCAGTACTTC
TRBV11-2	.	.	TRBJ1-1	CASSLRTGRRTEAFF	TGTGCCAGCAGCTTGAGGACCGGGCGTCGGACTGAAGCTTTCTTT
TRBV25-1	.	TRBD1	TRBJ1-5	CASSERTGSSRYSNQPQHF	TGTGCCAGCAGTGAACGGACAGGGTCTAGCCGATATAGCAATCAGCCCCAGCATTTT
TRBV12-5	.	.	TRBJ1-2	CASGSGIYGYTF	TGTGCTAGTGGTTCAGGGATCTATGGCTACACCTTC
TRBV15	few	.	TRBJ1-6	CATRNPQGVWDSPLHF	TGTGCCACGCGCAATCCACAGGGAGTCTGGGATTCACCCCTCCACTTT
TRBV7-2	.	.	TRBJ1-5	CASSLDGSSNQPQHF	TGTGCCAGCAGCTTGGACGGGTCAAGCAATCAGCCCCAGCATTTT
TRBV7-2	.	.	TRBJ1-1	CASSLETPPRTEAFF	TGTGCCAGCAGCTTAGAGACCCCCCCCCGGACTGAAGCTTTCTTT
TRBV7-9	.	TRBD1	TRBJ2-3	CASSFLDRGTDTQYF	TGTGCCAGCAGCTTCTTGGACAGGGGCACAGATACGCAGTATTTT
TRBV7-2	.	.	TRBJ2-7	CASSPGKHSYEQYF	TGTGCCAGCAGTCCAGGTAAACACTCCTACGAGCAGTACTTC
TRBV2	few	.	TRBJ2-3	CAINQGNTQYF	TGTGCCATAAATCAGGGAAATACGCAGTATTTT
TRBV7-2	.	.	TRBJ2-2	CASSLAGPGVLFF	TGTGCCAGCAGCTTAGCAGGCCCCGGTGTGCTGTTTTTT
TRBV6-2/TRBV6-3	.	TRBD1	TRBJ1-5	CASTTPGQVNQPQHF	TGTGCCAGCACCACCCCGGGACAGGTCAATCAGCCCCAGCATTTT
TRBV7-9	few	.	TRBJ2-7	CASSSGPLYEQYF	TGTGCCAGCAGTTCCGGACCACTCTACGAGCAGTACTTC
TRBV12-3/TRBV12-4	few	.	TRBJ1-1	CASSPTGPNTEAFF	TGTGCCAGCAGTCCGACAGGACCGAACACTGAAGCTTTCTTT
TRBV9	few	.	TRBJ1-2	CASSVGSGVHGYTF	TGTGCCAGCAGCGTAGGATCAGGGGTACATGGCTACACCTTC
TRBV6-2/TRBV6-3	few	TRBD1	TRBJ1-5	CASSPLTGGYQPQHF	TGTGCCAGCAGTCCTTTGACAGGGGGATATCAGCCCCAGCATTTT
TRBV27	few	TRBD2	TRBJ2-3	CASSFLLAGGPNADTQYF	TGTGCCAGCAGTTTTTTACTAGCGGGGGGGCCAAACGCAGATACGCAGTATTTT
TRBV4-1	few	.	TRBJ2-3	CASSQAARSTDTQYF	TGCGCCAGCAGCCAAGCTGCGCGTTCCACAGATACGCAGTATTTT
TRBV7-9	few	.	TRBJ2-1	CASEVASDEQFF	TGTGCCAGCGAGGTGGCATCGGATGAGCAGTTCTTC
TRBV7-9	.	.	TRBJ2-3	CASSPPDTQYF	TGTGCCAGCAGCCCTCCGGATACGCAGTATTTT
TRBV5-5	few	TRBD1	TRBJ2-1	CASSGGQVRGEQFF	TGTGCCAGCAGCGGAGGACAGGTTCGCGGTGAGCAGTTCTTC